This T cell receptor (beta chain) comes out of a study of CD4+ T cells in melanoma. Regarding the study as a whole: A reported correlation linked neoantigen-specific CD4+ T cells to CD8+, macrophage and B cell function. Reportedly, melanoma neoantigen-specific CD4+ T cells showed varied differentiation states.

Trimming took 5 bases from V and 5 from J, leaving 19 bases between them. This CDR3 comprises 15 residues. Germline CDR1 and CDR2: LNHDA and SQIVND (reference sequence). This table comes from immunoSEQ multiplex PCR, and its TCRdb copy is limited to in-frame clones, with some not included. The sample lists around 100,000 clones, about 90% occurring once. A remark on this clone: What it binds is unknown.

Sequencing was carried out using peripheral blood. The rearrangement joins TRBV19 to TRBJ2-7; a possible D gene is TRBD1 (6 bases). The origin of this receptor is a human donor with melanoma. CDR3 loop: CASSPLGAGAHEQYF. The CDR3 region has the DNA TGTGCCAGTAGTCCTCTAGGCGCAGGGGCCCACGAGCAGTACTTC.